The clone carrying this T cell receptor (beta chain) turned up a few times. Profiling relied on immunoSEQ multiplex PCR, and the TCRdb table lists in-frame clones only, not all of them. This sample has roughly 30,000 clones, with around 86% found just once. The sample belongs to a study of PD-L1 blockade in urothelial cancer. Across the whole study: Atezolizumab, begun by patients around 2014, was given at 1,200 mg intravenously every 3 weeks. Of some 30 patients, some 25 were males with bladder-origin urothelial cancer. Analyzed time points were 3 weeks (second dose) and 6 weeks after therapy began. Per blood sample, T cells had a median of 141,255.

The CDR3 totals 13 residues. CDR1 and CDR2 (germline): SGHAT, FQNNGV. V lost 6 bases and J lost 4, with 10 bases in between. The gene calls are TRBV11-2 and TRBJ1-3; D is uncertain. This specimen was PBMCs, taken around atezolizumab (anti-PD-L1) treatment. The TCR originated in a man aged 50 to 59 with urothelial cancer. In nucleotides, the CDR3 is TGTGCCAGCAGTCGAGGGCTGGGAAACACCATATATTTT. It translates to CASSRGLGNTIYF.